This TCR beta chain stems from a study of esophageal squamous cell carcinoma under preoperative chemotherapy. Study results and caveats: Chemotherapy was followed by significantly higher TCR diversity in peripheral T cells only, not tumor-infiltrating lymphocytes. Abundant clones tended to shrink rather than expand after paclitaxel-nedaplatin.

The length of the CDR3 is 14 residues. Germline CDR1 and CDR2: MNHNS and SASEGT. This clonotype has a handful of counts. Antigen unknown. At one end the junction does not follow the germline gene, possibly because of a read error. Described time point: before preoperative PTX-NDP chemotherapy. Before surgery, patients were given preoperative paclitaxel-nedaplatin chemotherapy. TCRdb reprocessed the PCR reads with MiXCR, giving one entry per CDR3 protein. The data hold fewer than 40,000 distinct CDR3 sequences, with about half observed a single time. The TCR originated in a human donor with esophageal squamous cell carcinoma. The donor label of this sample is uncertain. The specimen was taken from a patient given preoperative chemotherapy. The chain uses TRBV6-1 and TRBJ2-5; D tentatively reads TRBD1 or TRBD2 (5 bases each). This CDR3 is CASSESAGTETQYF. For the CDR3, the DNA is TGTGCCAGCAGTGAATCCGCAGGGACGGAGACCCAGTATTTC.